This T cell receptor (beta chain) was captured in a study of Graves' ophthalmopathy and Graves' hyperthyroidism (dated by TCRdb to between 2017 and 2018). In terms of the full investigation: Peripheral blood was collected at initial diagnosis, before any treatment. For independent validation, a separate cohort was made up of about 18 hyperthyroidism patients plus 17 patients who later progressed from hyperthyroidism to ophthalmopathy. To explore V-J signatures that distinguish ophthalmopathy from hyperthyroidism, a discovery set of about a hundred patients was enrolled, made up of 40 to 45 with ophthalmopathy and around 60 with stable hyperthyroidism. Following sampling, methimazole starting at 30 mg daily was administered to hyperthyroidism patients, and high-dose intravenous methylprednisolone was administered to ophthalmopathy patients. In about six hyperthyroidism patients, the T-cell repertoire of thyroid tissue was compared with the T-cell repertoire of blood. In total, 135 blood samples were TCR-sequenced: some 43 ophthalmopathy, some 80 hyperthyroidism and 17 hyperthyroidism-to-ophthalmopathy patients. To tell Graves' ophthalmopathy apart from Graves' hyperthyroidism, and to predict which patients would progress to ophthalmopathy, the study relied on TCR beta repertoire signatures. What the authors observed across the whole study: In validation, the model predicted ophthalmopathy progression with 70.59% sensitivity and less than 80% specificity; some 13 predicted patients were CT-confirmed with GO in a median of approximately six months. Most of the expanded thyroid clonotypes with a frequency above 0.001 were also detected in blood, and it was suggested that the thyroid immune response may be reflected by blood repertoires. In cross-validation, the 13-signature model distinguished ophthalmopathy from stable hyperthyroidism with more than 85% sensitivity and roughly 84% specificity, while in the test set the corresponding values were approximately 80% and 75%. Sample size was not statistically predetermined, and group allocation was not concealed from the investigators.

For repertoire sequencing, the TCR beta CDR3 regions were amplified from RNA transcripts. A first-round RT-PCR used HTBI primers with the Qiagen OneStep RT-PCR kit, followed by a second-round multiplex PCR, size selection and purification. Libraries were sequenced paired-end with 100 bp reads on an Illumina HiSeq2000. In the paper's pipeline: SOAPnuke was used for read processing, and reads with adapters, uncalled bases, a mean Phred below 15, or no exact constant-primer or identifier match were discarded. COPE v1.2.5 was used to merge high-quality paired reads. Clonotypes were defined as unique nucleotide sequences and were aligned to IMGT TRB V, D and J references using MiTCR v1.1. Only V-J combinations with frequency above 0.0001 were analysed, covering approximately 99% of repertoires. For each V-J combination, a TCR clonal expansion and chaos score was defined as the ratio of F50 clonal expansion to chaos observed in the TCRdist matrix. Welch's t-statistics and random forest were used to narrow the features down to more than 10 V-J combinations, which were then fed into a naive Bayes classifier. The similarity between thyroid and blood repertoires was quantified using the Morisita-Horn index. Using fastp at Q25 and MiXCR, TCRdb reprocessed the public reads and kept productive beta chains. Rows are unified per CDR3 protein, each entry keeping the most common DNA and genes. The V and J calls and clone size are TCRdb's, not the authors'. The sample records around 670,000 distinct CDR3 sequences, about 44% of which are singletons. The ten largest account for approximately 43% of the sample.

Ophthalmopathy patients had moderately to severely active disease, Clinical Activity Score of at least 3, NOSPECS grade of at least 4, and disease duration under 3 months. Anyone with other autoimmune diseases, uncontrolled infections, pregnancy or lactation was excluded from the study. Clinical symptoms, serum thyroxine, TRAb, thyroid ultrasound and orbital computed tomography were used for diagnosis. Using Ficoll-Paque density gradient centrifugation, PBMCs were isolated from less than 11 ml of fresh peripheral blood. Total RNA was extracted using Trizol reagent, and RNA quality was checked on an Agilent 2100 Bioanalyzer. In the case of this clonotype: Its antigen is currently not known. No base quality information exists; no much larger clone differs at one position.

The TCR sequence derives from an adult man with Graves' ophthalmopathy. Sample: peripheral blood.

The DNA is as follows: TGTGCCACCAGCAGAGGACAGGGGGCTGGGACCGGGGAGCTGTTTTTT. This yields the protein CATSRGQGAGTGELFF. The sequence links TRBV15 to TRBJ2-2; TRBD1 lines up with 10 middle nucleotides. In the germline V gene (reference sequence), CDR1 corresponds to LNHNV and CDR2 to YYDKDF. V lost 1 base and J lost 5 bases, and the count of bases not matched to a germline gene is 4. The cysteine opens and the phenylalanine closes a CDR3 of 16 amino acids. Only the CDR3 DNA stays, 48 bases, in frame from base 1.